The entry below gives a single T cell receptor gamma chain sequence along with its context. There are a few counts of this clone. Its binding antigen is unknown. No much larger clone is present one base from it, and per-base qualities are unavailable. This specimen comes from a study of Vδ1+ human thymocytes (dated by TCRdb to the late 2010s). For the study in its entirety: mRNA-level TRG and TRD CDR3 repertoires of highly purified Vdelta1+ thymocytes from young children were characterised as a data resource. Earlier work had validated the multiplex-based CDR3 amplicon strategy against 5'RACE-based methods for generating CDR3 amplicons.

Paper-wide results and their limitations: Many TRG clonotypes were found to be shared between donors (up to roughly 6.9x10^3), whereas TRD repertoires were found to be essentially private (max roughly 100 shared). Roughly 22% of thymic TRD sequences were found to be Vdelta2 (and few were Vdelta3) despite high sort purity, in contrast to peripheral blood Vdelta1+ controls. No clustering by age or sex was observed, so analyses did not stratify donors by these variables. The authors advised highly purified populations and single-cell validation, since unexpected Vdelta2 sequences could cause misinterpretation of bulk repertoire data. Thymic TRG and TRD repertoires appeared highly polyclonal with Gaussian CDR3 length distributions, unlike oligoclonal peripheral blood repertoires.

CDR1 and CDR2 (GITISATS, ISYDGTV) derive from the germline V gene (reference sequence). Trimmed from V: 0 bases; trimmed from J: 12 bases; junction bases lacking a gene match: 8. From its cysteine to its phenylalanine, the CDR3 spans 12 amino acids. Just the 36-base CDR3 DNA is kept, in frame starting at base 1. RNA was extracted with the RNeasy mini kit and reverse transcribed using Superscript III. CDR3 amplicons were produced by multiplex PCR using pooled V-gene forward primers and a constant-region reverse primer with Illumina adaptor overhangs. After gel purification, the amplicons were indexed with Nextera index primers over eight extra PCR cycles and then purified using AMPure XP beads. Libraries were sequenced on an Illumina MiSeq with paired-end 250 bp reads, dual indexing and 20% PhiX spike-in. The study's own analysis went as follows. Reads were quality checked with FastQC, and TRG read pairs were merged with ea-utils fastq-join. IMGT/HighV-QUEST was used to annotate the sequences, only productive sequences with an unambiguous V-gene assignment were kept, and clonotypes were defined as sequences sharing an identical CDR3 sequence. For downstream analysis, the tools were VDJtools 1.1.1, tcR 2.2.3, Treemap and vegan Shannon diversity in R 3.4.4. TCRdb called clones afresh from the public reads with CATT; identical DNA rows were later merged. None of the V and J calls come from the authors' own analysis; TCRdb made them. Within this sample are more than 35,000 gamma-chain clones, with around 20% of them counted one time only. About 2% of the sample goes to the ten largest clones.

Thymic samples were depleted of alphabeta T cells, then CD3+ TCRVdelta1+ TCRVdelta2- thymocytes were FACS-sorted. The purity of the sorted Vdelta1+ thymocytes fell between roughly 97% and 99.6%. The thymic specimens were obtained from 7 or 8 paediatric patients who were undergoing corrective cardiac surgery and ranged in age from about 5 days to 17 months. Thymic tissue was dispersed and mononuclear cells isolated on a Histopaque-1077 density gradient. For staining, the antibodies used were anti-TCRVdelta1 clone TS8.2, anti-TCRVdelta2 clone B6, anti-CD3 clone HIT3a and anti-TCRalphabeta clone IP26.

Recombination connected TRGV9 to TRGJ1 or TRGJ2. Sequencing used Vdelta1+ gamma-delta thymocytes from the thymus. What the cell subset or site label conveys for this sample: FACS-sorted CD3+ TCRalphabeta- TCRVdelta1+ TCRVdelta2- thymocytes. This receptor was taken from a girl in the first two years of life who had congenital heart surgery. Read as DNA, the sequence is TGTGCCTTGTGGGAGGTGCAGGTGGGGAAACTCTTT. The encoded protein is CALWEVQVGKLF.